These 28 T cell receptor beta chains were all obtained from the same sample, sequenced in a study of beta chain features in type 1 diabetes. Expressed TCRB transcripts got sequenced, as all isolated RNA was reverse transcribed. Clones were sequenced by immunoSEQ multiplex PCR, and TCRdb holds only the in-frame ones, with some missing. The sample records hundreds of thousands of clones, around 15% being singletons. Sample: naive CD4+ T cells from blood. These receptors originate from a man between 18 and 35 years old in good health.

V gene TRBV14 combines with J gene TRBJ2-6, with D possibly matching TRBD1 (7 bases). The CDR3 has 16 residues. The germline V gene encodes CDR1 SGHDN and CDR2 FVKESK. Trimming pared 3 bases from V and 2 bases from J, leaving 11 bases between. CDR3 sequence: CASSHPRGAGANVLTF. In nucleotides, the CDR3 is TGTGCCAGCAGCCACCCCAGGGGGGCTGGGGCCAACGTCCTGACTTTC.

This clone came up a few times. V and J are TRBV7-3 and TRBJ2-1, with a possible D match to TRBD2 (5 bases). From germline, CDR1 is SGHTA and CDR2 FQGTGA. The V end was cut by 5 bases, the J end by 13 bases, with 12 bases between. The CDR3 totals 11 residues. CDR3 sequence: CASSGAGGQFF. DNA for the CDR3: TGTGCCAGCAGCGGAGCCGGAGGACAGTTCTTC.

The rearrangement links TRBV4-3 to TRBJ1-1, with D possibly TRBD1 on 5 matching bases. CDR1 is LGHNA, CDR2 YSLEER, per germline. V lost 0 bases and J 7 bases, leaving 15 bases between the germline ends. CDR3 length equals 15 residues. CDR3 loop: CASSQDSQGWGEAFF. The CDR3 DNA sequence: TGCGCCAGCAGCCAAGATTCCCAGGGCTGGGGTGAAGCTTTCTTT.

V usage is TRBV4-2 and J usage is TRBJ1-1, with D possibly matching TRBD1 (5 bases). This CDR3 region has 16 residues. Germline loops: CDR1 LGHNA, CDR2 YNFKEQ. The V end was cut by 0 bases, the J end by 0 bases, with 11 bases between. Here the CDR3 reads CASSQDPGPMNTEAFF. Written as DNA, the CDR3 is TGTGCCAGCAGCCAAGACCCGGGACCCATGAACACTGAAGCTTTCTTT.

The table lists this clone with many counts. This chain links TRBV19 with TRBJ1-1; D is uncertain. V gave up 5 bases and J gave up 0 bases, with 4 bases separating them. Germline values: CDR1 LNHDA, CDR2 SQIVND (reference sequence). The CDR3 has 12 residues. The DNA for the CDR3 is TGTGCCAGTAGTTTCATGAACACTGAAGCTTTCTTT. It translates to CASSFMNTEAFF.

This clone was seen more than once but under ten times. V gene TRBV9 combines with J gene TRBJ2-3; the D gene is possibly TRBD2 (7 bases). V shed 0 bases and J shed 1 base, with 15 bases lying between them. Germline V lookup: CDR1 SGDLS, CDR2 YYNGEE. The length of the CDR3 is 17 residues. For the CDR3, the DNA is TGTGCCAGCAGCGTAGGAAGGGAGGGGGGCGGCACAGATACGCAGTATTTT. This translates into CASSVGREGGGTDTQYF.

The J gene is TRBJ1-1, the V gene TRBV5-1; 8 positions agree with TRBD1. Per the germline V gene, CDR1 is SGHRS and CDR2 is YFSETQ. V gave up 4 bases and J gave up 4 bases; unmatched junction bases: 9. This CDR3 comprises 15 residues. The CDR3, as DNA: TGCGCCAGCAGCCTCTCAGGGGGCGGGGGCACTGAAGCTTTCTTT. It codes for CASSLSGGGGTEAFF.

DNA for the CDR3: TGTGCCAGCAGTTCCCCTCCGCGGGGGGCAAGAGAGCAGTACTTC. It translates to CASSSPPRGAREQYF. The chain uses TRBV27 and TRBJ2-7; 8 positions match TRBD2. Germline V CDR1 and CDR2: MNHEY, SMNVEV (reference sequence). V shed 4 bases and J 7 bases; nucleotides not matched to a gene: 12. The CDR3 runs 15 residues.

This clone has more than one count but fewer than ten. The CDR3 DNA reads TGTGCCAGCTCAGGACAGGGCGTAAGCACAGATACGCAGTATTTT. It is translated as CASSGQGVSTDTQYF. The chain joins TRBV25-1 to TRBJ2-3; 8 positions agree with TRBD1. The CDR3 covers 15 residues. The ends lost 8 bases at V and 0 bases at J; junction bases unmatched: 7. Germline V gives CDR1 MGHDK, CDR2 SYGVNS. The variable domain in full, completed from reference TRBV25-1 and TRBJ2-3, reads EADIYQTPRYLVIGTGKKITLECSQTMGHDKMYWYQQDPGMELHLIHYSYGVNSTEKGDLSSESTVSRIRTEHFPLTLESARPSHTSQYLCASSGQGVSTDTQYFGPGTRLTVL.

The chain couples TRBV4-1 to TRBJ2-3; D perhaps matches TRBD1 (5 bases). V was trimmed by 2 bases and J by 1 base, leaving 10 bases between them. Germline-derived CDR1 and CDR2 are MGHRA and YSYEKL. The length of the CDR3 is 15 residues. The CDR3 region is CASSQLQARTDTQYF. In DNA form, the CDR3 reads TGCGCCAGCAGCCAACTACAGGCCCGCACAGATACGCAGTATTTT.

This clone was found a few times. The genes are TRBV15 and TRBJ1-2; D uncertain. There are 12 residues in the CDR3. Germline CDR1 is LNHNV and CDR2 is YYDKDF (reference sequence). Trimming cost V 1 base and J 7 bases, with 7 bases left between them. The CDR3 is CATSRAHSGYTF. DNA for the CDR3: TGTGCCACCAGCAGAGCCCACAGTGGCTACACCTTC.

This clone was counted only a few times. The V and J genes are TRBV4-1 and TRBJ2-3; 8 positions agree with TRBD1. The CDR3 runs 15 residues. Germline-derived CDR1 and CDR2 are MGHRA and YSYEKL. J gave up 1 base and V 5 bases, and 5 bases lay outside the gene matches. Here the CDR3 reads CASSTGGWGTDTQYF. CDR3 nucleotide sequence: TGCGCCAGCAGCACAGGGGGATGGGGCACAGATACGCAGTATTTT.

This clone has more than one count but fewer than ten. The V gene is TRBV10-2, the J gene TRBJ1-1; 8 bases match TRBD1. J gave up 0 bases and V 6 bases, and 3 bases lay outside the gene matches. Per germline, CDR1 WSHSY and CDR2 SAAADI. The CDR3 sequence is 14 residues long. The CDR3 reads CASRSQGVNTEAFF. CDR3 coding DNA: TGCGCCAGCAGGTCACAGGGGGTGAACACTGAAGCTTTCTTT.

This clone showed up just a few times. The chain has TRBV28 and TRBJ2-6; possibly TRBD2 for D (6 bases). Trimming cost V 5 bases and J 0 bases, with 8 bases left between them. Germline CDR1 and CDR2: MDHEN and SYDVKM. CDR3 length: 15 amino acids. CDR3 in DNA: TGTGCCAGCAGTGGGGGGTTCTCTGGGGCCAACGTCCTGACTTTC. As protein: CASSGGFSGANVLTF.

This clone occurred once. J is TRBJ1-1 and V is TRBV6-4; D remains ambiguous. The CDR3 spans 17 residues. Germline CDR1 and CDR2: MRHNA and SNTAGT. V lost 0 bases, J lost 0 bases, and 14 bases lay in between. The CDR3 DNA is TGTGCCAGCAGTGACTCCGGACGGGGTAAAGTGAACACTGAAGCTTTCTTT. This encodes CASSDSGRGKVNTEAFF.

The V gene is TRBV10-3, the J gene TRBJ2-1; perhaps TRBD2 as D (6 bases). The CDR3 extends over 17 amino acids. Germline lookup yields CDR1 ENHRY and CDR2 SYGVKD. Trimming cost V 4 bases and J 7 bases, with 23 bases left between them. The CDR3 bases are TGTGCCATCAGTGGAGGATTACGGGGTAGCGGCTCTAATGAGCAGTTCTTC. This gives the protein CAISGGLRGSGSNEQFF.

The chain uses TRBV9 and TRBJ1-1; TRBD1 agrees at 8 bases. The CDR3 consists of 12 residues. Trimming cost V 0 bases and J 9 bases; bases outside gene matches: 1. Germline values: CDR1 SGDLS, CDR2 YYNGEE. CDR3 residues: CASSVGQGKAFF. In DNA form, the CDR3 reads TGTGCCAGCAGCGTAGGACAGGGGAAAGCTTTCTTT.

This clone has only a few counts. The gene calls are TRBV5-1 and TRBJ2-1; TRBD2 might be the D (6 bases). Trimming removed 4 bases at V and 3 bases at J, with 11 bases between. Germline CDR1 reads SGHRS; CDR2 reads YFSETQ. There are 14 residues in the CDR3. CDR3 nucleotides: TGCGCCAGCAGCGCCCGGGACTTCTACAATGAGCAGTTCTTC. Its protein is CASSARDFYNEQFF.

V and J are TRBV30 and TRBJ1-2; D might be TRBD1 (5 bases). This CDR3 spans 14 amino acids. Trimming pared 2 bases from V and 0 bases from J, leaving 10 bases between. Germline V gene sequence: CDR1 GTSNPN, CDR2 SVGIG (reference sequence). CDR3: CAWSSQGANYGYTF. CDR3 DNA: TGTGCCTGGAGTTCGCAGGGCGCTAACTATGGCTACACCTTC.

A few counts support this clone. This sequence joins TRBV19 and TRBJ2-3, with D unresolved. The germline gives CDR1 LNHDA, CDR2 SQIVND (reference sequence). The CDR3 is 12 amino acids. Trimming cost V 3 bases and J 5 bases, with 6 bases left between them. CDR3 in DNA: TGTGCCAGTAGTATGGTAAGAGATACGCAGTATTTT. It is translated as CASSMVRDTQYF.

This clone has a handful of counts. V usage is TRBV5-1 and J usage is TRBJ2-1; 10 bases line up with TRBD2. The germline gives CDR1 SGHRS, CDR2 YFSETQ. J was trimmed by 14 bases and V by 4 bases; bases with no gene match: 9. CDR3 size: 13 residues. The CDR3 nucleotides read TGCGCCAGCAGCGTACCTACTAGCGGGAATAAGTTCTTC. Translation gives CASSVPTSGNKFF.

This chain connects TRBV2 to TRBJ2-7, with 10 nucleotides matching TRBD2. From germline, CDR1 is SNHLY and CDR2 FYNNEI. CDR3 length: 17 residues. Trimming at V came to 3 bases and at J to 2 bases, leaving 10 bases not matched to a gene. Written as DNA, the CDR3 is TGTGCCAGCAGTGAGAAGGCTAGCGGGAGTAAGACCTACGAGCAGTACTTC. This gives the protein CASSEKASGSKTYEQYF.

This rearrangement joins TRBV30 to TRBJ1-4, with TRBD1 identical over 7 bases. In germline, CDR1 is GTSNPN, CDR2 SVGIG (reference sequence). The CDR3 sequence is 15 residues long. The ends lost 1 base at V and 10 bases at J; junction bases unmatched: 12. In DNA form, the CDR3 reads TGTGCCTGGAGTGGGGCAAAAGGGACAGATGTAAAACTGTTTTTT. This encodes CAWSGAKGTDVKLFF.

This clone has a handful of counts. The chain uses TRBV6-6 and TRBJ2-5, with D possibly TRBD2 on 6 matching bases. The germline gives CDR1 MNHNY, CDR2 SVGAGI (reference sequence). The CDR3 covers 15 residues. The germline V and J ends were trimmed by 11 bases and 5 bases, with 24 bases remaining between them. The CDR3 loop is CAVTRSGGRGETQYF. In DNA form, the CDR3 reads TGTGCCGTCACGCGAAGTGGGGGGAGAGGTGAGACCCAGTACTTC.

This chain links TRBV7-8 with TRBJ2-1; TRBD2 agrees at 7 bases. CDR3 length: 12 amino acids. The germline V gene has CDR1 SGHVS and CDR2 FQNEAQ. The V and J ends lost 6 bases and 11 bases, in that order; junction bases with no gene match: 7. The CDR3 DNA reads TGTGCCAGCAGGCGATCGACTAGCAAGCAGTTCTTC. Translated: CASRRSTSKQFF.

This clone was seen a few times. The chain carries TRBV5-6 and TRBJ2-7, with D unclear. The length of the CDR3 is 11 residues. Trimming took 4 bases from V and 3 from J, leaving 5 bases between them. Germline assignment: CDR1 SGHDT and CDR2 YYEEEE. The CDR3 DNA follows: TGTGCCAGCAGCACTCACTACGAGCAGTACTTC. Translating gives CASSTHYEQYF.

In this sample, this clone turned up a few times. This chain connects TRBV7-2 to TRBJ2-3; TRBD1 agrees at 8 bases. CDR1 and CDR2 from the germline V gene are SGHTA and FQGNSA. Trimming at V came to 5 bases and at J to 3 bases, leaving 7 bases not matched to a gene. The CDR3 runs to 15 residues. CDR3 DNA sequence: TGTGCCAGCAGCCCTAGGTACAGGGGGACAGATACGCAGTATTTT. This sequence encodes CASSPRYRGTDTQYF.

The V call is TRBV12-5, the J call TRBJ1-2, with TRBD1 as a possible D gene (5 bases). The V end lost 6 bases, the J end lost 4 bases, and 15 bases lay between the germline ends. The CDR3 is 14 amino acids. CDR1 and CDR2 (germline): LGHNT, FRNRAP. In DNA, the CDR3 is TGTGCTAGTGGAGCCGTAGGGACCTCCTATGGCTACACCTTC. Its translation is CASGAVGTSYGYTF.